These T cell receptor beta chains were read from a single sample in a study of a mutant IDH1 vaccine in newly diagnosed glioma. Method: immunoSEQ multiplex PCR; TCRdb's copy keeps in-frame clones and lacks some. The sample has about 94,000 clones, over 85% seen once. No antigen is known for these receptors. Sequences were derived from PBMCs, sampled from a glioma patient whose treatment included an IDH1 peptide vaccine. These receptors all stem from a woman between 45 and 65 years old with glioma. Each CDR3 is given with its conserved first and last residue. The D gene is left open where the match is weak. The listing skips clone size in some rows; elsewhere it reads once, few, many or a size class.

j_gene	d_gene	v_gene	abundance	CDR3aa	CDR3nt
TRBJ1-2	.	TRBV29-1	.	CSVVADHYGYTF	TGCAGCGTTGTGGCGGACCACTATGGCTACACCTTC
TRBJ2-7	.	TRBV11-1	.	CASSSGFSYEQYF	TGTGCCAGCAGCTCGGGATTCTCCTACGAGCAGTACTTC
TRBJ2-1	TRBD1	TRBV9	.	CASSVGTGNNEQFF	TGTGCCAGCAGCGTAGGGACAGGGAACAATGAGCAGTTCTTC
TRBJ2-7	.	TRBV28	.	CASSPGRTPDEQYF	TGTGCCAGCAGTCCCGGACGGACCCCCGACGAGCAGTACTTC
TRBJ2-1	.	TRBV29-1	.	CSVEGSWGLTYNEQFF	TGCAGCGTTGAAGGGTCCTGGGGACTGACGTACAATGAGCAGTTCTTC
TRBJ2-7	.	TRBV19	.	CASSIDGAYEQYF	TGTGCCAGTAGTATTGACGGAGCCTACGAGCAGTACTTC
TRBJ2-3	TRBD2	TRBV5-5	.	CASSPRASGSSDTQYF	TGTGCCAGCAGCCCCCGGGCTAGCGGGAGTTCTGATACGCAGTATTTT
TRBJ2-7	TRBD2	TRBV28	.	CASSSLSGEGYYEQYF	TGTGCCAGCAGTTCCTTGAGCGGGGAGGGCTATTACGAGCAGTACTTC
TRBJ2-5	TRBD2	TRBV7-9	.	CASSQLGGETQYF	TGTGCCAGCAGCCAGCTGGGGGGGGAGACCCAGTACTTC
TRBJ2-5	.	TRBV19	.	CASSIGFQETQYF	TGTGCCAGTAGTATCGGGTTCCAAGAGACCCAGTACTTC
TRBJ1-1	.	TRBV7-9	.	CASSPEWPGAFF	TGTGCCAGCAGCCCCGAATGGCCGGGGGCTTTCTTT
TRBJ1-4	.	TRBV18	.	CASSPPSGLLFF	TGTGCCAGCTCACCACCGTCCGGCCTGCTGTTTTTT
TRBJ1-1	.	TRBV11-3	.	CASSYRQNTEAFF	TGTGCCAGCAGTTATAGACAGAACACTGAAGCTTTCTTT
TRBJ2-6	.	TRBV5-5	.	CASSFLLQAGANVLTF	TGTGCCAGCAGCTTTTTGTTACAGGCTGGGGCCAACGTCCTGACTTTC
TRBJ2-2	.	TRBV2	.	CASSGTANTGELFF	TGTGCCAGCAGTGGGACAGCGAACACCGGGGAGCTGTTTTTT
TRBJ1-5	.	TRBV28	.	CASSLLQGFGSIDQPQHF	TGTGCCAGCAGTTTACTACAGGGATTTGGCTCAATCGATCAGCCCCAGCATTTT
TRBJ2-7	.	TRBV6-6	.	CASSLHRDTTYEQYF	TGTGCCAGCAGTTTACACCGGGACACCACCTACGAGCAGTACTTC
TRBJ1-3	.	TRBV4-1	.	CASSQEWRKGIIPPGNTIYF	TGCGCCAGCAGCCAAGAGTGGAGAAAGGGGATCATCCCCCCTGGAAACACCATATATTTT
TRBJ2-7	TRBD2	TRBV9	.	CASSPRTSGSYEQYF	TGTGCCAGCAGCCCGAGGACTAGCGGGAGTTACGAGCAGTACTTC
TRBJ1-1	.	TRBV9	.	CASSVASGSDTEAFF	TGTGCCAGCAGCGTAGCCTCCGGGTCGGACACTGAAGCTTTCTTT
TRBJ1-1	.	TRBV2	.	CASSGEGGTEAFF	TGTGCCAGCAGTGGGGAGGGGGGCACTGAAGCTTTCTTT
TRBJ2-1	.	TRBV5-1	.	CASRGDANEQFF	TGCGCCAGCAGAGGAGATGCTAATGAGCAGTTCTTC
TRBJ1-4	.	TRBV2	.	CATKGGSVPGEKLFF	TGTGCCACCAAGGGGGGATCGGTTCCGGGAGAAAAACTGTTTTTT
TRBJ1-6	.	TRBV6-6	once	CASEAQSNSPLHF	TGTGCCTCCGAGGCGCAATCTAATTCACCCCTCCACTTT
TRBJ2-1	TRBD2	TRBV7-9	.	CASSLVRGGYNEQFF	TGTGCCAGCAGCTTAGTGCGGGGGGGCTACAATGAGCAGTTCTTC
TRBJ2-7	TRBD1	TRBV5-1	.	CASSLAGRDRGLKQYF	TGCGCCAGCAGCTTGGCGGGTCGTGACAGGGGGCTGAAGCAGTACTTC
TRBJ1-1	TRBD1	TRBV7-3	once	CASSLTRTGENEAFF	TGTGCCAGCAGCTTAACGCGGACAGGGGAAAATGAAGCTTTCTTT